Listed here are 3 T cell receptor beta chains from one sample, sequenced in a study of blood T cell repertoires in COVID-19. Method: immunoSEQ multiplex PCR; TCRdb's copy keeps in-frame clones and lacks some. The sample includes 270,000 or so clones, 89% of them seen just once. What was sequenced was peripheral blood. All receptors derive from a woman in her thirties or forties who had recovered from COVID-19.

The sample holds one count of this clone. The gene calls are TRBV12-3 or TRBV12-4 and TRBJ1-1, with D hard to call. CDR3 length: 13 residues. V was pared by 5 bases and J by 7 bases, with 14 bases between. CDR3 coding DNA: TGTGCCAGCAGTCCTAGGCGGTACGGTGAAGCTTTCTTT. It is translated as CASSPRRYGEAFF.

This sequence joins TRBV9 and TRBJ1-6; no definite D call. Germline-derived CDR1 and CDR2 are SGDLS and YYNGEE. The germline V and J ends were trimmed by 3 bases and 7 bases, with 17 bases remaining between them. This CDR3 contains 16 residues. In nucleotides, the CDR3 is TGTGCCAGCAGCGGCGGGTCTTCGGTGGGGAATTCACCCCTCCACTTT. It specifies CASSGGSSVGNSPLHF.

The chain links TRBV18 to TRBJ2-3; no clear D gene. CDR1 is KGHSH and CDR2 is LQKENI in the germline V gene. The CDR3 spans 13 residues. V shed 2 bases and J shed 4 bases, with 7 bases lying between them. CDR3 DNA sequence: TGTGCCAGCTCACCAATTTCGGCAGATACGCAGTATTTT. As protein: CASSPISADTQYF.